This entry features one TCR beta chain sequence. The data were taken from a study of blood T cell repertoires in COVID-19. For the study at large: The United States, Italy and Spain supplied acute and convalescent COVID-19 samples. The cDNA or gDNA used as material had been derived from T cells, B-cell-depleted T cells, or PBMCs.

Germline values: CDR1 SEHNR, CDR2 FQNEAQ (reference sequence). The CDR3 contains 13 residues. V was trimmed by 11 bases and J by 4 bases, leaving 14 bases between them. As processed by the authors: Estimates of nucleated cell counts were drawn from the amplification of reference gene primers. The method was immunoSEQ multiplex PCR; TCRdb's version includes in-frame clones alone and lacks a portion of them. V and J calls and clone size are as listed in that table; D and trimming were resolved from the DNA. The table lists about 360,000 clones, around 87% of them singletons. Sequenced material: peripheral blood. This receptor was identified in a human donor in a cohort sampled during active COVID-19. This chain uses TRBV7-9 with TRBJ1-4, with D uncertain. CDR3 sequence (DNA): TGTGCCTATCGGAGGGATCATAATGAAAAACTGTTTTTT. This sequence encodes CAYRRDHNEKLFF.